Listed below are T cell receptor beta chains from one sample, sequenced in a study of cytomegalovirus exposure and HLA in healthy donors. TCRdb's table, derived via immunoSEQ multiplex PCR, lists solely in-frame clones and lacks some. This table has roughly 140,000 clones, over 75% appearing once. Sequenced sample: PBMCs. The receptors originated from a female donor in good health and CMV-seronegative. The CDR3 runs from the conserved cysteine through the conserved F or W. The D gene is left open where the match is weak. Not every row has a clone size; where given, it reads once, few, many or a size class.

d_gene: -; abundance: -; j_gene: TRBJ2-5; v_gene: TRBV21-1; CDR3nt: TGTGCCAGCAGCAAAAAAGGAGGACAGTACCTTACAGGGGAGACCCAGTACTTC; CDR3aa: CASSKKGGQYLTGETQYF
d_gene: -; abundance: -; j_gene: TRBJ2-7; v_gene: TRBV13; CDR3nt: TGTGCCAGCAGCTTAGGAGGAGAGGGGCAGTACTTC; CDR3aa: CASSLGGEGQYF
d_gene: -; abundance: -; j_gene: TRBJ1-5; v_gene: TRBV6-1; CDR3nt: TGTGCCAGCACCCCGGAGGGGGGGATTGGTCAGCCCCAGCATTTT; CDR3aa: CASTPEGGIGQPQHF
d_gene: TRBD1; abundance: -; j_gene: TRBJ1-5; v_gene: TRBV7-9; CDR3nt: TGTGCCAGCAGCTTAGGGGGACAGGGTGCGTGGCCCCAGCATTTT; CDR3aa: CASSLGGQGAWPQHF
d_gene: -; abundance: -; j_gene: TRBJ2-1; v_gene: TRBV25-1; CDR3nt: TGTGCCAGCAGTGAAACCGGACTACTCAATGAGCAGTTCTTC; CDR3aa: CASSETGLLNEQFF
d_gene: -; abundance: -; j_gene: TRBJ1-3; v_gene: TRBV10-1; CDR3nt: TGCGCCAGCAGTGAGTCTTGGCATGGAAACACCATATATTTT; CDR3aa: CASSESWHGNTIYF
d_gene: TRBD1; abundance: -; j_gene: TRBJ2-2; v_gene: TRBV28; CDR3nt: TGTGCCAGCAGTTCAGAAGGGGGCACGATTGCCGGGGAGCTGTTTTTT; CDR3aa: CASSSEGGTIAGELFF
d_gene: TRBD1; abundance: -; j_gene: TRBJ2-3; v_gene: TRBV5-1; CDR3nt: TGCGCCAGCAGCTTGGCCGCCCTACAGGGGACGAGCACAGATACGCAGTATTTT; CDR3aa: CASSLAALQGTSTDTQYF
d_gene: -; abundance: -; j_gene: TRBJ1-2; v_gene: TRBV19; CDR3nt: TGTGCCAGTAGTATAGAAGCACAGGGTAGCTATGGCTACACCTTC; CDR3aa: CASSIEAQGSYGYTF
d_gene: -; abundance: -; j_gene: TRBJ2-2; v_gene: TRBV5-6; CDR3nt: TGTGCCAGCAGCTTGGGGCGGGACGCGAACACCGGGGAGCTGTTTTTT; CDR3aa: CASSLGRDANTGELFF
d_gene: -; abundance: -; j_gene: TRBJ1-1; v_gene: TRBV14; CDR3nt: TGTGCCAGCAGCCAATGGGGGGGGGTAGCTGAAGCTTTCTTT; CDR3aa: CASSQWGGVAEAFF
d_gene: TRBD1; abundance: -; j_gene: TRBJ1-1; v_gene: TRBV6-1; CDR3nt: TGTGCCAGCAGTGACCCGGGACAGTATAGGGTAAACACTGAAGCTTTCTTT; CDR3aa: CASSDPGQYRVNTEAFF
d_gene: TRBD2; abundance: -; j_gene: TRBJ2-1; v_gene: TRBV7-9; CDR3nt: TGTGCCAGCAGCTTAGTTGGGCTAGCGGGAGGTATTGAGCAGTTCTTC; CDR3aa: CASSLVGLAGGIEQFF
d_gene: -; abundance: few; j_gene: TRBJ2-2; v_gene: TRBV5-1; CDR3nt: TGCGCCAGCAGCTTTGGGTCAGGGAACGGGGAGCTGTTTTTT; CDR3aa: CASSFGSGNGELFF
d_gene: -; abundance: -; j_gene: TRBJ2-5; v_gene: TRBV6-5; CDR3nt: TGTGCCAGCAGTAGTCAGGGGATCCGAGAGACCCAGTACTTC; CDR3aa: CASSSQGIRETQYF
d_gene: -; abundance: few; j_gene: TRBJ2-1; v_gene: TRBV5-6; CDR3nt: TGTGCCAGCAGCTTTTCACGCTACTCCTACAATGAGCAGTTCTTC; CDR3aa: CASSFSRYSYNEQFF
d_gene: -; abundance: -; j_gene: TRBJ2-7; v_gene: TRBV7-7; CDR3nt: TGTGCCAGCAGCTTAAATGAGGGGGTAAACGAGCAGTACTTC; CDR3aa: CASSLNEGVNEQYF
d_gene: -; abundance: -; j_gene: TRBJ1-1; v_gene: TRBV5-1; CDR3nt: TGCGCCAGCAGCTTGGCCGGGGAAGCTTTCTTT; CDR3aa: CASSLAGEAFF
d_gene: TRBD2; abundance: -; j_gene: TRBJ2-1; v_gene: TRBV2; CDR3nt: TGTGCCAGCAGTGGGACTAGCGGGAGGGCCCGAGAGCAGTTCTTC; CDR3aa: CASSGTSGRAREQFF
d_gene: -; abundance: -; j_gene: TRBJ2-5; v_gene: TRBV5-1; CDR3nt: TGCGCCAGCAGCAAAGAGCCCCGCGGCTCCAGTGGAGAGACCCAGTACTTC; CDR3aa: CASSKEPRGSSGETQYF
d_gene: -; abundance: -; j_gene: TRBJ2-5; v_gene: TRBV27; CDR3nt: TGTGCCAGCAGCAGATGGGGGGAATTGGAGACCCAGTACTTC; CDR3aa: CASSRWGELETQYF
d_gene: -; abundance: few; j_gene: TRBJ1-1; v_gene: TRBV29-1; CDR3nt: TGCAGCGCCCCGGGAGTGATGAACACTGAAGCTTTCTTT; CDR3aa: CSAPGVMNTEAFF
d_gene: TRBD1; abundance: -; j_gene: TRBJ1-5; v_gene: TRBV15; CDR3nt: TGTGCCACCAGCAGACCGGGACAGGGGGCGAAAGGGGGCAATCAGCCCCAGCATTTT; CDR3aa: CATSRPGQGAKGGNQPQHF
d_gene: -; abundance: -; j_gene: TRBJ1-2; v_gene: TRBV5-4; CDR3nt: TGTGCCAGCAGCCCCGGGACATCTAACTATGGCTACACCTTC; CDR3aa: CASSPGTSNYGYTF
d_gene: -; abundance: -; j_gene: TRBJ1-2; v_gene: TRBV5-4; CDR3nt: TGTGCCAGCAGCTTGGAAAGACAGCGCTATGGCTACACCTTC; CDR3aa: CASSLERQRYGYTF
d_gene: -; abundance: -; j_gene: TRBJ1-4; v_gene: TRBV2; CDR3nt: TGTGCCAGCAGGCACAGGGTGAATAATGAAAAACTGTTTTTT; CDR3aa: CASRHRVNNEKLFF
d_gene: TRBD2; abundance: -; j_gene: TRBJ2-7; v_gene: TRBV13; CDR3nt: TGTGCCAGCAGCCGGGGACTAGCGGGAGACGAGCAGTACTTC; CDR3aa: CASSRGLAGDEQYF
d_gene: -; abundance: -; j_gene: TRBJ2-7; v_gene: TRBV30; CDR3nt: TGTGCCTGGGAGCCGAACAGCAGTTTCGGTGCCGAGCAGTACTTC; CDR3aa: CAWEPNSSFGAEQYF
d_gene: TRBD1; abundance: -; j_gene: TRBJ1-1; v_gene: TRBV6-4; CDR3nt: TGTGCCAGCAGTGATGAGGGGGCAGATCAAGGGATGAACACTGAAGCTTTCTTT; CDR3aa: CASSDEGADQGMNTEAFF
d_gene: TRBD2; abundance: -; j_gene: TRBJ2-5; v_gene: TRBV4-1; CDR3nt: TGCGCCAGCAGCCAAGAAACCCTAGCGGTTCAGACCCAGTACTTC; CDR3aa: CASSQETLAVQTQYF
d_gene: -; abundance: -; j_gene: TRBJ1-1; v_gene: TRBV28; CDR3nt: TGTGCCAGCAGCGGGAACACTGAAGCTTTCTTT; CDR3aa: CASSGNTEAFF
d_gene: -; abundance: -; j_gene: TRBJ2-1; v_gene: TRBV15; CDR3nt: TGTGCCACCAGCAGCTCCCTCCTCCACAATGAGCAGTTCTTC; CDR3aa: CATSSSLLHNEQFF
d_gene: TRBD2; abundance: -; j_gene: TRBJ2-1; v_gene: TRBV5-1; CDR3nt: TGCGCCAGCAGCCCGGGGGGGGAGACTAGCGCTGAGCAGTTCTTC; CDR3aa: CASSPGGETSAEQFF
d_gene: TRBD1; abundance: -; j_gene: TRBJ1-5; v_gene: TRBV5-6; CDR3nt: TGTGCCAGCAGCCGCGGGACAGGGGGCGCCCCCAATCAGCCCCAGCATTTT; CDR3aa: CASSRGTGGAPNQPQHF
d_gene: TRBD2; abundance: once; j_gene: TRBJ2-1; v_gene: TRBV2; CDR3nt: TGTGCCAGCATTGGACGGACTAGCGCCCTCGGGACCTACAATGAGCAGTTCTTC; CDR3aa: CASIGRTSALGTYNEQFF
d_gene: TRBD2; abundance: -; j_gene: TRBJ2-2; v_gene: TRBV19; CDR3nt: TGTGCCAGTAGTACAGACCTAGCGGCCTTCACCGGGGAGCTGTTTTTT; CDR3aa: CASSTDLAAFTGELFF
d_gene: TRBD2; abundance: -; j_gene: TRBJ2-7; v_gene: TRBV7-9; CDR3nt: TGTGCCAGCAGCTTCCCCCCTAGCGGGAGGCCAGATTACGAGCAGTACTTC; CDR3aa: CASSFPPSGRPDYEQYF
d_gene: TRBD2; abundance: -; j_gene: TRBJ2-7; v_gene: TRBV6-6; CDR3nt: TGTGCCAGCACCCAGCAGACTAGCGTTCCCTACGAGCAGTACTTC; CDR3aa: CASTQQTSVPYEQYF
d_gene: TRBD1; abundance: -; j_gene: TRBJ1-4; v_gene: TRBV28; CDR3nt: TGTGCCAGCAGTGATAACAGGGGGCGGATTAATGAAAAACTGTTTTTT; CDR3aa: CASSDNRGRINEKLFF
d_gene: -; abundance: -; j_gene: TRBJ2-5; v_gene: TRBV5-6; CDR3nt: TGTGCCAGCAGCTTGGATAGTAGTCGGGAGACCCAGTACTTC; CDR3aa: CASSLDSSRETQYF
d_gene: -; abundance: -; j_gene: TRBJ1-1; v_gene: TRBV27; CDR3nt: TGTGCCAGCAGTTTGAACTCTTGGGGCCATCAAGAAGCTTTCTTT; CDR3aa: CASSLNSWGHQEAFF
d_gene: -; abundance: -; j_gene: TRBJ2-7; v_gene: TRBV11-3; CDR3nt: TGTGCCAGCAGCTTAGGCGAAAGGGGCGACTACGAGCAGTACTTC; CDR3aa: CASSLGERGDYEQYF
d_gene: -; abundance: -; j_gene: TRBJ2-7; v_gene: TRBV21-1; CDR3nt: TGTGCCAGCAGCAAAGCACAGGGAACCTACGAGCAGTACTTC; CDR3aa: CASSKAQGTYEQYF
d_gene: -; abundance: -; j_gene: TRBJ2-7; v_gene: TRBV7-9; CDR3nt: TGTGCCAGCAGCCCCCAGGCGGGATACGAGCAGTACTTC; CDR3aa: CASSPQAGYEQYF